The 22 T cell receptor beta chains presented below share a single source sample, sequenced in a study of T cells expressing NK-cell markers. TCRdb re-called the 5' RACE reads and catalogs CDR3 proteins one per entry, DNA excluded. The sample table includes roughly 180,000 distinct CDR3 sequences. The material sequenced was blood T cells: a sorted CD56 or NKG2C T cell subset, CD4+ or CD8+ T cells, or bulk PBMC T cells (not recorded which). These receptors were collected from a woman between 18 and 70 years old in good health.

The chain is built from TRBV20-1 and TRBJ2-1; TCRdb picks TRBD1, but there is no DNA to check that call. Germline V gene lookup returns CDR1 DFQATT and CDR2 SNEGSKA (reference sequence). The CDR3 length is 15 residues. The CDR3 loop is CSARAGALSDNEQFF.

This chain connects TRBV3-1 to TRBJ2-7; TCRdb indicates TRBD1, and absent DNA this call remains unverified. This CDR3 has 15 residues. From germline, CDR1 is LGHDT and CDR2 YNNKEL (reference sequence). CDR3 loop: CASSLAGQGAYEQYF.

V usage is TRBV3-1 and J usage is TRBJ2-1; the TRBD1 assignment by TCRdb is unverifiable without DNA. Germline V gene data show CDR1 as LGHDT and CDR2 as YNNKEL (reference sequence). The CDR3 runs 16 residues. The CDR3 sequence: CASSQLLLGGYNEQFF.

The chain employs TRBV7-9 and TRBJ2-5; TCRdb returns TRBD2, unconfirmable since there is no DNA. CDR1 and CDR2 from the germline V gene are SEHNR and FQNEAQ (reference sequence). CDR3 length: 14 residues. This chain's CDR3 is CASSFTSGSETQYF.

This sequence joins TRBV7-8 and TRBJ2-1; TCRdb proposes TRBD1, but this gene call is untestable without DNA. From germline, CDR1 is SGHVS and CDR2 FQNEAQ. This CDR3 has 16 amino acids. CDR3 region: CASSSLQGFPHHEQFF.

V gene TRBV29-1 combines with J gene TRBJ2-7; absent DNA, TCRdb's TRBD1 call cannot be checked. The CDR3 is 14 amino acids. Germline assignment: CDR1 SQVTM and CDR2 ANQGSEA. CDR3 protein: CSVVKEDRGLEQYF.

The chain joins TRBV6-5 to TRBJ2-3; TCRdb lists TRBD1, though no DNA is available to test this call. CDR3 length: 17 amino acids. Germline lookup yields CDR1 MNHEY and CDR2 SVGAGI. Here the CDR3 reads CASSYLGKGTSTDTQYF.

The chain links TRBV12-3 or TRBV12-4 to TRBJ2-7; TCRdb indicates TRBD2, and absent DNA this call remains unverified. CDR3 length: 12 residues. The CDR3 sequence is CASSFPGGFVYF.

The V call is TRBV20-1, the J call TRBJ2-3; checking the TCRdb D call of TRBD1 is not possible without DNA. The CDR3 loop spans 15 amino acids. Germline V gives CDR1 DFQATT, CDR2 SNEGSKA (reference sequence). The CDR3 sequence is CSARASSGVVDTQYF.

This chain links TRBV12-3 or TRBV12-4 with TRBJ2-5; lacking DNA, the TRBD2 call made by TCRdb goes unchecked. The CDR3 spans 16 residues. The CDR3 sequence: CASSHGLAGGKETQYF.

V is TRBV7-2 and J is TRBJ2-1; TCRdb's D call of TRBD1 is untestable without DNA. Per the germline V gene, CDR1 is SGHTA and CDR2 is FQGNSA. This CDR3 comprises 13 residues. CDR3 loop: CASSFRGGGEQFF.

The chain recombines TRBV29-1 with TRBJ1-1; TCRdb reports TRBD1, a call that lacks DNA to check it against. The CDR3 loop spans 14 amino acids. Looked up from germline, CDR1 is SQVTM and CDR2 is ANQGSEA. CDR3 loop: CSVTGTTMNTEAFF.

The chain carries TRBV2 and TRBJ1-1; TCRdb calls TRBD1, which cannot be checked without DNA. The germline V gene has CDR1 SNHLY and CDR2 FYNNEI. The CDR3 is made up of 16 amino acids. CDR3 sequence reads: CASSAGQGAMNTEAFF.

The gene calls are TRBV12-3 or TRBV12-4 and TRBJ2-5; TCRdb selects TRBD1, and the lack of DNA leaves this call unchecked. The length of the CDR3 is 14 residues. The CDR3 here is CASRPRGLGETQYF.

The CDR3 spells CASSPRGSRSSGANVLTF. This rearrangement joins TRBV11-1 to TRBJ2-6; TCRdb gives TRBD1 as the D gene, but with no DNA this cannot be confirmed. This CDR3 contains 18 residues. Germline V gene sequence: CDR1 SGHAT, CDR2 FQDESV (reference sequence).

The CDR3 spells CASSVGLAGVSSTGTQYF. J is TRBJ2-3 and V is TRBV9; without DNA, the TCRdb call of TRBD2 cannot be checked. The CDR3 totals 18 residues. CDR1 SGDLS and CDR2 YYNGEE come from the germline V gene.

The genes are TRBV7-9 and TRBJ2-1; TCRdb indicates TRBD1, and absent DNA this call remains unverified. Germline values: CDR1 SEHNR, CDR2 FQNEAQ (reference sequence). CDR3 length: 15 residues. CDR3 loop: CASSLDGTGSNEQFF.

The chain is built from TRBV12-3 or TRBV12-4 and TRBJ2-7; TCRdb selects TRBD1, and the lack of DNA leaves this call unchecked. This CDR3 region has 15 residues. The CDR3 is CASSPGQILSYEQYF.

V usage is TRBV21-1 and J usage is TRBJ1-1; TCRdb reports TRBD1, a call that lacks DNA to check it against. TRBV21-1 is tagged as a pseudogene. The CDR3 has 15 amino acids. The CDR3 is CASSNKHRRETEAFF.

The chain employs TRBV6-2 or TRBV6-3 and TRBJ1-5; the D call of TRBD1 rests on TCRdb alone, since no DNA is present to check it. The CDR3 has 16 amino acids. Germline V CDR1 and CDR2: MNHEY, SVGEGT. The CDR3 sequence: CASSYGLWTDDQPQHF.

The chain is built from TRBV9 and TRBJ2-4; absent DNA, TCRdb's TRBD1 call cannot be checked. CDR1 is SGDLS and CDR2 is YYNGEE in the germline V gene. The length of the CDR3 is 14 residues. The CDR3 sequence is CASSARQGGNIQYF.

The CDR3 loop is CASRLGTGVGELFF. This chain uses TRBV12-3 or TRBV12-4 with TRBJ2-2; absent DNA, TCRdb's TRBD1 call cannot be checked. The CDR3 contains 14 residues.